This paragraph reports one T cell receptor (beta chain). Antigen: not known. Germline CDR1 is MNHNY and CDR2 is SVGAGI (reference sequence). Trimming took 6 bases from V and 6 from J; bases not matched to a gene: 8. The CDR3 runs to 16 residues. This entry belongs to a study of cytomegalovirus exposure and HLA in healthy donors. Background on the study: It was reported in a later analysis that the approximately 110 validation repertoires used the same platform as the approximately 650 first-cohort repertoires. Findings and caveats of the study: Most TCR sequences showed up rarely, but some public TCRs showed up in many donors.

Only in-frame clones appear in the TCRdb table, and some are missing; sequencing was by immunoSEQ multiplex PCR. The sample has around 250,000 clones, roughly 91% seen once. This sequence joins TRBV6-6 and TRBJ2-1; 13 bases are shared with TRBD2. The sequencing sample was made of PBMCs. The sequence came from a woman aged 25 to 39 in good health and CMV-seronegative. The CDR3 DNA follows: TGTGCCAGCAGCCGACTCGGGACTAGCGGGACCAATGAGCAGTTCTTC. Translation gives CASSRLGTSGTNEQFF.